Each of the 5 T cell receptor beta chains below was sequenced from the same sample in a study of blood T cells in healthy people across ages. Sample-barcoded 5' priming and a J-beta primer mix drove a second PCR of about 7 to 12 cycles. One entry per CDR3 protein results from TCRdb running MiXCR on the 5' RACE reads. The data show fewer than 1,200,000 distinct CDR3 sequences, approximately 25% seen once. This sample was also put to use in a study of T cells of mothers and their children.

Sequenced sample: blood. Receptor source: a girl under 10 years old in good health.

This clonotype turned up a few times. The genes are TRBV20-1 and TRBJ2-2; D remains ambiguous. This CDR3 is built from 15 residues. The germline V gene encodes CDR1 DFQATT and CDR2 SNEGSKA (reference sequence). Trimming pared 3 bases from V and 6 bases from J, leaving 17 bases between. CDR3 residues: CSASENNENPGELFF. CDR3 bases: TGCAGTGCTAGTGAGAATAACGAAAATCCCGGGGAGCTGTTTTTT.

The table lists this clonotype with many counts. This chain's CDR3 is CSASGGETQYF. The CDR3 DNA reads TGCAGTGCTAGCGGGGGGGAGACCCAGTACTTC. This chain links TRBV20-1 with TRBJ2-5; 7 bases match TRBD2. CDR3 size: 11 residues. CDR1 and CDR2 (germline): DFQATT, SNEGSKA (reference sequence). V shed 3 bases, J shed 5 bases, and the junction held 0 bases outside the gene matches.

This clonotype was detected many times. The junction shows a germline mismatch at one end, possibly a read error. The gene calls are TRBV12-3 or TRBV12-4 and TRBJ2-7; D ambiguous. The CDR3 spans 12 residues. CDR3 DNA sequence: TGTGCCAGCAGCTTAGGGACCTACGAGCAGTACTTC. Protein product: CASSLGTYEQYF.

The rearrangement joins TRBV7-6 to TRBJ1-4; D is uncertain. Looked up from germline, CDR1 is SGHVS and CDR2 is FNYEAQ. Trimming left V 4 bases short and J 3 bases short, with 9 bases between. The CDR3 contains 14 residues. DNA of the CDR3: TGTGCCAGCAGCTCTCCGACGGCTAATGAAAAACTGTTTTTT. Translation: CASSSPTANEKLFF.

This clonotype occurred a few times. The rearrangement joins TRBV28 to TRBJ2-5; 8 bases fit TRBD2. The tail of the sequence fits TRBJ2-7 better, so the J call may be wrong. The CDR3 covers 15 residues. From germline, CDR1 is MDHEN and CDR2 SYDVKM. CDR3 DNA: TGTGCCAGCAGTTTATGGGCGGGAGGCACCTACGAGCAGTACTTC. Amino acids: CASSLWAGGTYEQYF.